A single sample gave rise to the 7 T cell receptor beta chains below, sequenced in a study of blood T cell repertoires in COVID-19. The assay was immunoSEQ multiplex PCR, and TCRdb's table has in-frame clones only and misses some. The sample includes over 130,000 clones, approximately 90% of them seen just once. The sequencing sample was made of peripheral blood. The receptors derive from a human donor with COVID-19, enrolled during active disease. The donor label of this sample is uncertain.

This chain joins TRBV5-3 and TRBJ2-3; the match to TRBD2 covers 7 bases. TRBV5-3 is an ORF; its function is uncertain. This CDR3 is built from 14 residues. With V trimmed by 4 bases and J by 1 base, 3 bases remained unmatched. The CDR3 DNA reads TGTGCCAGAAGCCAGGGACTACGCACAGATACGCAGTATTTT. This translates into CARSQGLRTDTQYF.

The V call is TRBV25-1, the J call TRBJ2-3; 7 bases fit TRBD2. The CDR3 consists of 15 residues. Germline trimming cut 5 bases from V and 1 base from J; bases unmatched to any gene: 6. Germline loops: CDR1 MGHDK, CDR2 SYGVNS. CDR3 residues: CASSRFAGGTDTQYF. The CDR3 DNA is TGTGCCAGCAGTAGGTTCGCGGGAGGCACAGATACGCAGTATTTT.

This clone was seen only once. This chain links TRBV11-3 with TRBJ1-2; a weak D match, TRBD1 (6 bases). V gave up 5 bases and J gave up 6 bases, with 13 bases separating them. Looked up from germline, CDR1 is SGHNT and CDR2 is YENEEA. The CDR3 is 13 residues long. The CDR3 region is CASSDQGKNGYTF. The CDR3 coding sequence is TGTGCCAGCAGCGATCAGGGGAAGAATGGCTACACCTTC.

CDR3 protein: CAIRSGEWETQYF. The CDR3 nucleotides read TGTGCCATCAGGTCAGGGGAGTGGGAGACCCAGTACTTC. The rearrangement joins TRBV10-3 to TRBJ2-5, with a possible D match to TRBD1 (6 bases). CDR3 length: 13 residues. Between the trimmed V and J ends, which lost 6 bases and 5 bases, there was a span of 13 bases. CDR1 and CDR2 from the germline V gene are ENHRY and SYGVKD.

This chain joins TRBV7-9 and TRBJ1-5; D is unresolved. V lost 3 bases and J 0 bases, leaving 9 bases between the germline ends. The CDR3 is made up of 15 amino acids. Germline values: CDR1 SEHNR, CDR2 FQNEAQ (reference sequence). CDR3 protein: CASSFSGRSNQPQHF. The CDR3 DNA reads as TGTGCCAGCAGCTTCTCGGGTCGTAGCAATCAGCCCCAGCATTTT.

The rearrangement uses TRBV19 and TRBJ2-7; the D gene is possibly TRBD2 (7 bases). V gave up 6 bases and J gave up 2 bases, with 20 bases separating them. CDR1 and CDR2 from the germline V gene are LNHDA and SQIVND (reference sequence). The CDR3 is made up of 16 amino acids. CDR3 in amino acids: CASSPEGGVRPYEQYF. The DNA of the CDR3 is TGTGCCAGTAGCCCCGAAGGGGGGGTTAGGCCCTACGAGCAGTACTTC.

The chain is built from TRBV19 and TRBJ1-2, with TRBD1 identical over 8 bases. V shed 9 bases, J shed 4 bases, and the junction held 10 bases outside the gene matches. The V gene's germline CDR1 is LNHDA and CDR2 SQIVND (reference sequence). This CDR3 is 14 amino acids long. For the CDR3, the DNA is TGTGCCAGCACGACCCAGGGGGCGGTCTATGGCTACACCTTC. Its protein is CASTTQGAVYGYTF.